The 21 T cell receptor beta chains in this list originate from one sample, sequenced in a study of blood T cell repertoires in COVID-19. Profiled with immunoSEQ multiplex PCR; TCRdb holds only in-frame clones, not every one. The sample holds 150,000 or so clones, 80% to 85% seen once. What was sequenced was PBMCs or T cells enriched from blood (not recorded which). The receptors stem from a woman in her fifties or sixties who had been exposed to COVID-19.

The V call is TRBV7-2, the J call TRBJ1-2; possibly TRBD1 for D (6 bases). This CDR3 contains 14 residues. With 10 bases removed from V and 4 bases from J, the gap between germline ends came to 19 bases. CDR1 is SGHTA, CDR2 FQGNSA, per germline. Written as DNA, the CDR3 is TGTGCCACCCGAGTCCCAGGGGCGGGCTATGGCTACACCTTC. Translated: CATRVPGAGYGYTF.

V gene TRBV27 combines with J gene TRBJ1-6; D gene ambiguous. Germline V gene data show CDR1 as MNHEY and CDR2 as SMNVEV (reference sequence). V lost 5 bases and J lost 7, with 15 bases in between. The CDR3 covers 15 residues. CDR3 region: CASSLQRVENSPLHF. The CDR3, as DNA: TGTGCCAGCAGTCTTCAGCGAGTAGAGAATTCACCCCTCCACTTT.

V gene TRBV5-6 combines with J gene TRBJ2-1, with 12 nucleotides matching TRBD2. The ends lost 4 bases at V and 7 bases at J; junction bases unmatched: 6. Germline V gene lookup returns CDR1 SGHDT and CDR2 YYEEEE. This CDR3 region has 15 residues. This CDR3 reads CASSLLAGGNNEQFF. The CDR3 DNA follows: TGTGCCAGCAGCCTACTAGCGGGAGGTAATAATGAGCAGTTCTTC.

This clone has just a few counts. The V and J genes are TRBV12-3 or TRBV12-4 and TRBJ1-3; no reliable D call. Trimming stripped 5 bases from V and 9 bases from J, with 8 bases between. This CDR3 spans 11 amino acids. The CDR3 spells CASSRSGTIYF. In DNA form, the CDR3 reads TGTGCCAGCAGTCGTAGTGGCACCATATATTTT.

The chain carries TRBV5-8 and TRBJ2-7; perhaps TRBD1 as D (6 bases). V was trimmed by 6 bases and J by 4 bases, leaving 14 bases between them. Germline-derived CDR1 and CDR2 are SGHTS and YDEGEE. This CDR3 contains 13 residues. The CDR3 coding sequence is TGTGCCAGCAACCTAGGACAGACATACGAGCAGTACTTC. This sequence encodes CASNLGQTYEQYF.

The V and J genes are TRBV2 and TRBJ2-7; D possibly corresponds to TRBD1 (6 bases). The CDR3 length is 16 residues. V was pared by 3 bases and J by 3 bases, with 18 bases between. The germline CDR1 and CDR2 sequences are SNHLY and FYNNEI. Here the CDR3 reads CASSDGGRGPNYEQYF. Written as DNA, the CDR3 is TGTGCCAGCAGTGATGGGGGCAGGGGCCCAAACTACGAGCAGTACTTC.

This chain connects TRBV5-1 to TRBJ2-5; 8 bases match TRBD1. J was trimmed by 5 bases and V by 2 bases; bases with no gene match: 5. The CDR3 is 14 residues long. Germline loops: CDR1 SGHRS, CDR2 YFSETQ. The CDR3 DNA follows: TGCGCCAGCAGCTTTGGCAGGGGGCGTGAGACCCAGTACTTC. Its protein is CASSFGRGRETQYF.

The chain has TRBV19 and TRBJ2-1, with D perhaps TRBD2 (6 bases). Trimming took off 5 bases at V and 0 bases at J, with 17 bases between the two ends. The germline V gene encodes CDR1 LNHDA and CDR2 SQIVND (reference sequence). This CDR3 is built from 17 residues. In DNA, the CDR3 is TGTGCCAGTAGTCTACTAGCCACCTTTAGCTCCTACAATGAGCAGTTCTTC. This gives the protein CASSLLATFSSYNEQFF.

This chain links TRBV6-5 with TRBJ1-3; D is unresolved. CDR1 is MNHEY, CDR2 SVGAGI, per germline. The CDR3 contains 14 residues. Trimming left V 10 bases short and J 4 bases short, with 17 bases between. The CDR3 DNA is TGTGCCACCCAAAAGGGAGGATCAGGAAACACCATATATTTT. Its protein product is CATQKGGSGNTIYF.

J is TRBJ2-7 and V is TRBV2; TRBD1 matches at 9 bases. Unmatched junction bases numbered 11, after V lost 5 bases and J lost 6 bases. The CDR3 runs 15 residues. Germline V gives CDR1 SNHLY, CDR2 FYNNEI. CDR3 DNA sequence: TGTGCCAGCAGTCAGAAAGGACAGGGGAGTGGCGAGCAGTACTTC. Protein sequence: CASSQKGQGSGEQYF. The whole variable domain, remainder taken from reference TRBV2 and TRBJ2-7, is EPEVTQTPSHQVTQMGQEVILRCVPISNHLYFYWYRQILGQKVEFLVSFYNNEISEKSEIFDDQFSVERPDGSNFTLKIRSTKLEDSAMYFCASSQKGQGSGEQYFGPGTRLTVT.

This chain uses TRBV6-5 with TRBJ2-1; 7 bases line up with TRBD2. The J segment lost 6 bases and the V segment lost 4 bases, leaving 9 bases of the junction unmatched. Germline loops: CDR1 MNHEY, CDR2 SVGAGI. This CDR3 is 15 amino acids long. The CDR3 spells CASSWAGVVGNEQFF. In DNA, the CDR3 is TGTGCCAGCAGTTGGGCGGGAGTCGTGGGCAATGAGCAGTTCTTC.

With regard to this clone: Other nucleotide sequences from this sample produce the same CDR3. The chain employs TRBV19 and TRBJ2-5; possibly TRBD2 for D (6 bases). The CDR3 consists of 14 residues. V was trimmed by 1 base and J by 2 bases, leaving 8 bases between them. The germline V gene has CDR1 LNHDA and CDR2 SQIVND (reference sequence). DNA for the CDR3: TGTGCCAGTAGTATAGGCGGGGTACAAGAGACCCAGTACTTC. As protein: CASSIGGVQETQYF.

The V gene is TRBV14, the J gene TRBJ1-1, with D perhaps TRBD1 (6 bases). Trimming stripped 2 bases from V and 6 bases from J, with 16 bases between. CDR3 length: 15 amino acids. The V gene's germline CDR1 is SGHDN and CDR2 FVKESK. The CDR3 sequence: CASSQNRVAGAEAFF. CDR3 DNA: TGTGCCAGCAGCCAAAACAGGGTGGCAGGCGCTGAAGCTTTCTTT.

The rearrangement uses TRBV6-6 and TRBJ1-4, with TRBD1 identical over 9 bases. The V and J ends lost 0 bases and 8 bases, in that order; junction bases with no gene match: 7. Germline V lookup: CDR1 MNHNY, CDR2 SVGAGI (reference sequence). The length of the CDR3 is 16 residues. The CDR3 coding sequence is TGTGCCAGCAGTTACTCGATAGGGACAGGGCCCGAAAAACTGTTTTTT. It translates to CASSYSIGTGPEKLFF.

The chain carries TRBV24-1 and TRBJ1-5; D is perhaps TRBD1 (6 bases). Looked up from germline, CDR1 is KGHDR and CDR2 is SFDVKD. V shed 3 bases and J shed 3 bases, with 14 bases lying between them. The CDR3 covers 16 residues. CDR3 amino acids: CATSDLRGDDNQPQHF. The CDR3 DNA follows: TGTGCCACCAGTGATCTCAGGGGTGACGACAATCAGCCCCAGCATTTT.

The V call is TRBV19, the J call TRBJ2-3, with 7 bases that match TRBD1. The CDR3 totals 17 residues. Germline-derived CDR1 and CDR2 are LNHDA and SQIVND (reference sequence). V shed 3 bases, J shed 2 bases, and the junction held 11 bases outside the gene matches. DNA of the CDR3: TGTGCCAGTAGTATCTTCAGGGACAGTGGATTCACAGATACGCAGTATTTT. This sequence encodes CASSIFRDSGFTDTQYF.

The chain joins TRBV18 to TRBJ2-3; D possibly corresponds to TRBD1 (6 bases). Germline V gene data show CDR1 as KGHSH and CDR2 as LQKENI. With 4 bases removed from V and 0 bases from J, the gap between germline ends came to 14 bases. The CDR3 has 16 residues. The CDR3 sequence is CASSHLTGGSTDTQYF. The DNA for the CDR3 is TGTGCCAGCTCACACCTGACAGGAGGAAGCACAGATACGCAGTATTTT.

The gene calls are TRBV5-4 and TRBJ2-7; D might be TRBD2 (5 bases). The CDR3 has 14 residues. Germline-derived CDR1 and CDR2 are SGHNT and YYREEE (reference sequence). V lost 0 bases to trimming and J lost 6 bases, with 13 bases between them. DNA for the CDR3: TGTGCCAGCAGCTTGGCCTCTAGCTCCCTCGAGCAGTACTTC. Amino acids: CASSLASSSLEQYF.

The chain uses TRBV25-1 and TRBJ2-7; 7 nucleotides line up with TRBD1. V shed 4 bases, J shed 2 bases, and the junction held 5 bases outside the gene matches. The CDR3 has 14 residues. CDR1 is MGHDK, CDR2 SYGVNS, per germline. The CDR3 protein is CASSGQGGPYEQYF. Here the CDR3 DNA reads TGTGCCAGCAGTGGACAGGGTGGGCCCTACGAGCAGTACTTC.

The CDR3: CASSVDTAREKLFF. CDR3 in DNA: TGTGCCAGCAGCGTCGACACGGCACGGGAAAAACTGTTTTTT. The chain is built from TRBV9 and TRBJ1-4; D not certain. V lost 2 bases and J 8 bases, leaving 13 bases between the germline ends. The germline CDR1 and CDR2 sequences are SGDLS and YYNGEE. This CDR3 contains 14 residues.

This chain links TRBV7-9 with TRBJ1-5, with a tentative D call TRBD1 (5 bases). Germline CDR1 and CDR2: SEHNR and FQNEAQ (reference sequence). The CDR3 spans 13 residues. V was pared by 1 base and J by 7 bases, with 8 bases between. CDR3 residues: CASSLEGRQPQHF. Here the CDR3 DNA reads TGTGCCAGCAGCTTAGAGGGGCGACAGCCCCAGCATTTT. The full variable domain, its missing parts supplied by reference TRBV7-9 and TRBJ1-5, is DTGVSQNPRHKITKRGQNVTFRCDPISEHNRLYWYRQTLGQGPEFLTYFQNEAQLEKSRLLSDRFSAERPKGSFSTLEIQRTEQGDSAMYLCASSLEGRQPQHFGDGTRLSIL.